Listed here are 17 T cell receptor beta chains from one sample, sequenced in a study of shared clonotypes between healthy human individuals. Data came from immunoSEQ multiplex PCR; TCRdb stores just in-frame clones and leaves some out. The sample lists a few million clones; 85% to 95% were seen once. The sample taken for sequencing was naive CD4+ T cells sorted from blood. Sample subset: CD45RA+ positively selected. These receptors all come from a man between 18 and 29 years old in good health.

The chain joins TRBV4-1 to TRBJ1-3; D may be TRBD1 (6 bases). The V end lost 0 bases, the J end lost 4 bases, and 13 bases lay between the germline ends. The CDR3 has 16 amino acids. Germline values: CDR1 MGHRA, CDR2 YSYEKL. CDR3 in amino acids: CASSQDGVGQGNTIYF. CDR3 coding DNA: TGCGCCAGCAGCCAAGACGGAGTCGGACAGGGAAACACCATATATTTT.

The chain has TRBV5-1 and TRBJ2-7; tentative D call: TRBD1 (6 bases). Germline CDR1 and CDR2: SGHRS and YFSETQ. The CDR3 length is 16 residues. V gave up 4 bases and J gave up 4 bases, with 21 bases separating them. The DNA of the CDR3 is TGCGCCAGCAGCCAATCAACAGGGTCGGCCTCATACGAGCAGTACTTC. Its protein is CASSQSTGSASYEQYF.

V and J are TRBV11-2 and TRBJ1-3; no clear D. This CDR3 contains 15 residues. The V gene lost 1 base and the J gene lost 0 bases, with 7 bases spanning the gap. Per germline, CDR1 SGHAT and CDR2 FQNNGV. The CDR3 DNA follows: TGTGCCAGCAGCTTAGCGGGGTTCTCTGGAAACACCATATATTTT. Translation gives CASSLAGFSGNTIYF.

Concerning this clone itself: Other DNA sequences from this sample encode an identical CDR3 as well. This chain joins TRBV7-9 and TRBJ2-3; D ambiguous. V gave up 5 bases and J gave up 0 bases, with 3 bases separating them. From germline, CDR1 is SEHNR and CDR2 FQNEAQ (reference sequence). This CDR3 comprises 12 residues. In nucleotides, the CDR3 is TGTGCCAGCAGCCTTAGCACAGATACGCAGTATTTT. This sequence encodes CASSLSTDTQYF.

The chain recombines TRBV2 with TRBJ2-3; 11 bases line up with TRBD2. Germline CDR1 reads SNHLY; CDR2 reads FYNNEI. Trimming at V came to 6 bases and at J to 0 bases, leaving 5 bases not matched to a gene. CDR3 size: 16 residues. CDR3: CASSALAGGSTDTQYF. The CDR3, as DNA: TGTGCCAGCAGCGCCCTAGCGGGGGGTAGCACAGATACGCAGTATTTT.

A single count supports this clone. The J gene is TRBJ1-6, the V gene TRBV10-3; a weak D match, TRBD1 (6 bases). The CDR3 spans 14 residues. V dropped 7 bases and J dropped 3 bases, with 10 bases sitting between them. CDR1 and CDR2 from the germline V gene are ENHRY and SYGVKD. The CDR3 region is CAINEGGYNSPLHF. The CDR3 DNA reads as TGTGCCATCAATGAAGGGGGCTATAATTCACCCCTCCACTTT.

This rearrangement joins TRBV5-4 to TRBJ1-6; D is unresolved. The CDR3 covers 16 residues. Germline V lookup: CDR1 SGHNT, CDR2 YYREEE (reference sequence). Trimming took off 3 bases at V and 0 bases at J, with 10 bases between the two ends. This CDR3 reads CASSSEPSSYNSPLHF. As DNA, the CDR3 is TGTGCCAGCAGCTCGGAGCCAAGCTCCTATAATTCACCCCTCCACTTT.

The CDR3 bases are TGTGCCAGCAGTTATTCAGGCGGACAGGGGGGTCAGCCCCAGCATTTT. Its translation is CASSYSGGQGGQPQHF. This sequence joins TRBV6-6 and TRBJ1-5, with 10 bases that match TRBD1. Germline-derived CDR1 and CDR2 are MNHNY and SVGAGI (reference sequence). This CDR3 spans 16 amino acids. After removal of 3 bases from V and 6 bases from J, the junction contained 8 bases not matched to a gene.

The chain is built from TRBV6-5 and TRBJ2-7; 8 bases agree with TRBD1. This CDR3 is built from 14 residues. V shed 6 bases and J 5 bases; nucleotides not matched to a gene: 9. Germline values: CDR1 MNHEY, CDR2 SVGAGI. CDR3 protein: CASSRDRGGHEQYF. CDR3 nucleotide sequence: TGTGCCAGCAGCCGCGACAGGGGAGGTCACGAGCAGTACTTC.

About this clone: This sample includes further DNA sequences coding for the same CDR3. This chain links TRBV5-5 with TRBJ2-7; TRBD1 matches at 11 bases. The CDR3 is 14 amino acids. After removal of 3 bases from V and 4 bases from J, the junction contained 3 bases not matched to a gene. CDR1 is SGHKS, CDR2 YYEKEE, per germline (reference sequence). Here the CDR3 reads CASSSGQGAYEQYF. The CDR3 DNA is TGTGCCAGCAGCTCCGGACAGGGGGCTTACGAGCAGTACTTC.

The V call is TRBV5-4, the J call TRBJ2-6, with D possibly being TRBD1 (6 bases). The CDR3 length is 16 residues. Germline loops: CDR1 SGHNT, CDR2 YYREEE (reference sequence). Trimming stripped 4 bases from V and 0 bases from J, with 11 bases between. CDR3 sequence reads: CASSPRGGSGANVLTF. CDR3 bases: TGTGCCAGCAGCCCCAGGGGTGGCTCTGGGGCCAACGTCCTGACTTTC.

The CDR3 DNA reads as TGTGCCAGCAGCCCAACGGGACAGGGGGCCACCTACGAGCAGTACTTC. Its protein product is CASSPTGQGATYEQYF. The V call is TRBV11-2, the J call TRBJ2-7, with TRBD1 matching over 12 bases. After removal of 5 bases from V and 2 bases from J, the junction contained 7 bases not matched to a gene. CDR1 and CDR2 (germline): SGHAT, FQNNGV. The CDR3 length is 16 residues.

This chain joins TRBV28 and TRBJ1-4; possibly TRBD1 for D (6 bases). Germline CDR1 reads MDHEN; CDR2 reads SYDVKM. The CDR3 length is 17 residues. The ends were cut back, 5 bases at V and 7 bases at J, with 23 bases in the middle. The CDR3 sequence is CASSTSTSRGPSEKLFF. The CDR3 DNA is TGTGCCAGCAGTACCAGCACCTCCAGGGGCCCCTCTGAAAAACTGTTTTTT.

CDR3 in DNA: TGTGCCAGCGGGGTTGGCAGGGGGTACGAGCAGTACTTC. This encodes CASGVGRGYEQYF. The V and J genes are TRBV6-5 and TRBJ2-7; 7 bases are shared with TRBD1. Per germline, CDR1 MNHEY and CDR2 SVGAGI. The CDR3 extends over 13 amino acids. The V segment lost 8 bases and the J segment 4 bases; nucleotides outside the gene matches: 8.

The chain has TRBV21-1 and TRBJ1-2; the tabulated D call, TRBD1, remains unverified against the DNA. TRBV21-1 is a known pseudogene. The CDR3 has 16 amino acids. CDR3: CASSALPRDNYYGYTF. CDR3 DNA: TGTGCCAGCAGCGCTCTCCCCCGGGACAACTACTATGGCTACACCTTC.

This clone was detected a few times. This sample includes further DNA sequences coding for the same CDR3. CDR3 DNA sequence: TGTGCCAGCAGTGGACAGGGAGGGAACACTGAAGCTTTCTTT. Translating it yields CASSGQGGNTEAFF. The chain has TRBV6-1 and TRBJ1-1; TRBD1 matches at 7 bases. CDR1 MNHNS and CDR2 SASEGT come from the germline V gene. CDR3 length: 14 amino acids. V lost 4 bases to trimming and J lost 1 base; unmatched junction nucleotides: 3.

The V gene is TRBV2, the J gene TRBJ2-7; D is ambiguous. Germline V gives CDR1 SNHLY, CDR2 FYNNEI. Trimming left V 3 bases short and J 0 bases short, with 12 bases between. The CDR3 is made up of 15 amino acids. This CDR3 reads CASSDEAGASYEQYF. The CDR3 DNA reads as TGTGCCAGCAGTGATGAGGCAGGAGCCTCCTACGAGCAGTACTTC. Using reference TRBV2 and TRBJ2-7 for the parts outside the CDR3, the full variable domain is EPEVTQTPSHQVTQMGQEVILRCVPISNHLYFYWYRQILGQKVEFLVSFYNNEISEKSEIFDDQFSVERPDGSNFTLKIRSTKLEDSAMYFCASSDEAGASYEQYFGPGTRLTVT.